A selection of T cell receptor beta chains follows, all from one sample in a study of shared clonotypes between healthy human individuals. Profiled with immunoSEQ multiplex PCR; TCRdb holds only in-frame clones, not every one. The sample has a few hundred thousand clones, about 80% seen once. Sequencing used PBMCs. These receptors all stem from a woman in her forties in good health. Some clones in this sample may be carry-over from other donors' samples. The CDR3 runs from the conserved cysteine through the conserved F or W. A D gene is named only where the DNA matches it firmly. Expanded clones are given a class, and other clones once, few, many or no size at all.

TRBJ1-2	-	-	TRBV28	TGTGCCAGCAGTCCCATTGTCTATGGCTACACCTTC	CASSPIVYGYTF
TRBJ2-7	-	-	TRBV7-2	TGTGCCAGCAGCTTGGGGGGAACATCCTACGAGCAGTACTTC	CASSLGGTSYEQYF
TRBJ2-3	-	few	TRBV4-2	TGTGCCAGCAGCCAAGGGAACGGGAACACAGATACGCAGTATTTT	CASSQGNGNTDTQYF
TRBJ2-7	TRBD2	-	TRBV6-5	TGTGCCAGCAGTTACCGGACTAGTTACCCTATTTACGAGCAGTACTTC	CASSYRTSYPIYEQYF
TRBJ1-1	-	-	TRBV6-1	TGTGCCAGCAGAGGTGCCCTTCCCGTGAACACTGAAGCTTTCTTT	CASRGALPVNTEAFF
TRBJ2-7	-	-	TRBV28	TGTGCCAGCAGTTTAGGGCCAACCTACGAGCAGTACTTC	CASSLGPTYEQYF
TRBJ1-5	-	-	TRBV27	TGTGCCAGCAGTTACCAAGGACAGAGCAATCAGCCCCAGCATTTT	CASSYQGQSNQPQHF
TRBJ1-5	-	-	TRBV6-1	TGTGCCAGCAGACCGGGGGGGGTATGGAATCAGCCCCAGCATTTT	CASRPGGVWNQPQHF
TRBJ2-3	TRBD1	-	TRBV9	TGTGCCAGCAGCGTAGATCAAACAGGGGGCGCAGATACGCAGTATTTT	CASSVDQTGGADTQYF
TRBJ2-2	-	-	TRBV7-2	TGTGCCAGCAGCTCCCGAGGGGGGACCGGGGAGCTGTTTTTT	CASSSRGGTGELFF
TRBJ2-3	TRBD2	-	TRBV29-1	TGCAGCGTTGAGTTGACTAGCGGTTTTACAGATACGCAGTATTTT	CSVELTSGFTDTQYF